This record covers a single T cell receptor beta chain. What it binds is unknown. The CDR3 sequence is 15 residues long. Trimming at V came to 4 bases and at J to 3 bases, leaving 5 bases not matched to a gene. Germline V gene lookup returns CDR1 SGHRS and CDR2 YFSETQ. Using RNA transcripts as the source, TCR beta CDR3 regions were amplified. Researchers ran a first-round RT-PCR on the TCR CDR3 using the HTBI primer set. TCRdb reprocessed the multiplex PCR reads via MiXCR and lists one record per CDR3 protein. The sample has hundreds of thousands of distinct CDR3 sequences, around 13% seen once; the top ten hold 34%. This sample is drawn from a study of T cells in Graves' hyperthyroidism and ophthalmopathy. Study-level results: A model using 13 V-J features told ophthalmopathy apart from stable hyperthyroidism. In the blood, most expanded thyroid clonotypes above 0.001 appeared as well.

The sequence derives from a woman aged 40 to 50 with Graves' ophthalmopathy. Sequenced material: blood. This chain joins TRBV5-1 and TRBJ2-5; TRBD2 matches 11 bases. The CDR3 sequence is CASSPTSGGKETQYF. The CDR3 region has the DNA TGCGCCAGCAGCCCCACTAGCGGGGGAAAAGAGACCCAGTACTTC.